The subject of this entry is one T cell receptor beta chain. What it binds is unknown. This sample is part of a study of CD8+ T cells in alopecia areata. Regarding the study as a whole: Lesional scalp displayed greater clonality than normal scalp, most notably in alopecia totalis/universalis.

Extracted from the samples, RNA was reverse transcribed into cDNA to serve as the sequencing template. Generated by immunoSEQ multiplex PCR, the TCRdb table keeps only in-frame clones and is missing some. The data show 90,000 to 120,000 clones, approximately 50% seen once. The receptor was derived from a human donor with alopecia areata. The sequenced sample consisted of NKG2D-low CD8+ T cells sorted from blood.

The CDR3, as DNA: TGCAGCGTTGATGGGGAGGGATTGGCCAAAAACATTCAGTACTTC. Its protein is CSVDGEGLAKNIQYF. The chain combines TRBV29-1 with TRBJ2-4, with TRBD2 matching 7 bases. The CDR3 has 15 residues. Germline V gene sequence: CDR1 SQVTM, CDR2 ANQGSEA. J was trimmed by 1 base and V by 3 bases; bases with no gene match: 6. The variable domain in full, with the rest retrieved from reference TRBV29-1 and TRBJ2-4, is SAVISQKPSRDICQRGTSLTIQCQVDSQVTMMFWYRQQPGQSLTLIATANQGSEATYESGFVIDKFPISRPNLTFSTLTVSNMSPEDSSIYLCSVDGEGLAKNIQYFGAGTRLSVL.